This TCR beta chain was observed in a study of CXCR3-negative and CXCR3-positive naive CD8 T cells. Study results and limitations: More hydrophobic TRB CDR3s were found in CXCR3-positive naive cells than in CXCR3-negative naive cells.

With regard to this clonotype: Its target is unknown.

CDR3 length: 15 residues. Germline values: CDR1 MNHEY, CDR2 SMNVEV (reference sequence). UMI-tagged TRB cDNA libraries were built via 5' RACE. TCRdb re-called the 5' RACE reads and catalogs CDR3 proteins one per entry, DNA excluded. The listing contains about 130,000 distinct CDR3 sequences. The rearrangement joins TRBV27 to TRBJ1-6; TCRdb designates TRBD1, a call that cannot be tested without DNA. Sequences were obtained from naive CXCR3- CD8+ T cells from blood. Subset defined: CD45RO-CCR7+CD27+CD95- naive CD8+ T cells lacking CXCR3 (TNR3-). The sequence was collected from a human donor in good health. Some clones in this sample may be carry-over from other donors' samples. The CDR3 is CASSYTAGYNSPLHF.